The 5 T cell receptor beta chains in this list originate from one sample, sequenced in a study of CD8 T cells in ankylosing spondylitis. Study-wide points: Ankylosing spondylitis blood appeared to be characterized by a TCR beta motif of several highly homologous variants.

No antigen is known for these receptors. TCRdb re-called the 5' RACE reads with MiXCR, one entry per CDR3 protein. The sample has some 130,000 distinct CDR3 sequences, 17% seen once. The sequenced material came from blood, either unsorted or a sorted T cell fraction (not recorded which). Source of these receptors: a male donor with ankylosing spondylitis.

The V call is TRBV20-1, the J call TRBJ1-2; D is perhaps TRBD1 (5 bases). Between the trimmed V and J ends, which lost 1 base and 8 bases, there was a span of 17 bases. The CDR3 loop spans 14 amino acids. Per the germline V gene, CDR1 is DFQATT and CDR2 is SNEGSKA (reference sequence). The CDR3 DNA reads as TGCAGTGCTAGAGCCGGGACCTCCACAGAGGGCTACACCTTC. Translation gives CSARAGTSTEGYTF.

As DNA, the CDR3 is TGTGCCAGCAGCGACCCGGTAGTGACCTACAATGAGCAGTTCTTC. Residues: CASSDPVVTYNEQFF. The V and J genes are TRBV7-6 and TRBJ2-1; D ambiguous. Trimming shortened V by 5 bases and J by 2 bases, and 13 bases separated the two germline ends. The CDR3 runs 15 residues. Germline lookup yields CDR1 SGHVS and CDR2 FNYEAQ.

This clonotype appeared a few times. The chain has TRBV18 and TRBJ2-5, with D perhaps matching TRBD1 (6 bases). Trimming removed 1 base from V and 2 bases from J, with 14 bases in between. Germline-derived CDR1 and CDR2 are KGHSH and LQKENI. CDR3 length: 16 amino acids. CDR3 loop: CASSPRSLGQQETQYF. In DNA form, the CDR3 reads TGTGCCAGCTCACCACGGTCCTTAGGACAGCAAGAGACCCAGTACTTC.

This clonotype was counted many times. This chain links TRBV12-3 or TRBV12-4 with TRBJ2-2, with 8 bases lining up with TRBD1. V lost 5 bases, J lost 7 bases, and 9 bases stayed unmatched. The length of the CDR3 is 15 residues. The CDR3, as DNA: TGTGCCAGCAGTCTACAGCAGGGGGCAGGCGGGGAGCTGTTTTTT. Amino acids: CASSLQQGAGGELFF.

The CDR3 DNA reads TGCAGTGCTAGAGATCTCTCGTCCGGGATCTCCTACAATGAGCAGTTCTTC. Protein: CSARDLSSGISYNEQFF. V usage is TRBV20-1 and J usage is TRBJ2-1; D is perhaps TRBD2 (5 bases). Trimming pared 0 bases from V and 0 bases from J, leaving 15 bases between. Germline V gene data show CDR1 as DFQATT and CDR2 as SNEGSKA (reference sequence). The CDR3 spans 17 residues.